What follows is one T cell receptor beta chain and its context. No cognate antigen has been identified for it. No much larger clonotype is one base removed from it; base qualities were not supplied. These data originate in a study of T-cell reconstitution after alpha-beta-depleted transplantation in children (dated by TCRdb to about 2016). For the wider study: Using TCR repertoire profiling, the study followed T-cell immune reconstitution in a quantitative way in children after TCRalphabeta/CD19-depleted allogeneic hematopoietic cell transplantation. Broader findings and caveats from the paper: In some patients, the high TCRbeta diversity seen at day 60 was put down to recipient T cells and intrathymic progenitors that had survived conditioning. The apparently early alphabetaT-cell count recovery about two months after transplant was reportedly dependent on only several hundred rapidly expanded clones derived from non-depleted graft cells. Over subsequent months, a decline in hyperexpanded clone frequencies was noted, and after one year, T-cell counts and TCRbeta diversity were mostly ascribed to newly produced T cells.

Library generation was performed with PCR. Data came from an Illumina HiSeq 2500. TCR libraries were prepared with molecular barcoding, using unique molecular identifiers to normalize TCRbeta repertoire quantification. TCRdb's own reprocessing of the public reads used fastp at Q25 and MiXCR and kept productive beta chains. Records with the same CDR3 protein are collapsed into one entry carrying the most frequent genes and DNA. The sample table shows roughly 790,000 distinct CDR3 sequences, and about 15% are seen once. The top ten hold just under 5% of the sample. Explained via the paper, the treatment or condition label denotes: allogeneic hematopoietic cell transplantation with graft depleted of TCRalphabeta T cells and CD19 B cells. TCRalphabeta/CD19-depleted allogeneic hematopoietic cell grafts were given to the transplant recipients, all of whom were children. Including cysteine and phenylalanine, the CDR3 has 15 amino acids. The DNA shown is the 45-base CDR3, in frame from base 1. As encoded in the germline V gene (reference sequence), CDR1 is MNHEY while CDR2 is SMNVEV. V sheds 3 bases and J sheds 2 bases, leaving 11 bases between their ends.

The chain is encoded by TRBV27 joined to TRBJ2-4; a weak D assignment points to TRBD2 (5 bases agree). Source: PBMCs, mostly from graft donor cells, taken 360 days after TCRalphabeta/CD19-depleted stem cell transplant. The sequence was collected from a male patient between 5 and 17 years old who had a stem cell transplant for acute lymphoblastic leukemia, so the T cells may come from the graft donor. Read as DNA, the sequence is TGTGCCAGCAGTTTTTGGCGGGCCTCCAAAAACATTCAGTACTTC. Translation gives CASSFWRASKNIQYF.